The rows below give T cell receptor beta chains drawn from one sample of a study of T cell responses to AZD1222 COVID-19 vaccine. Produced via immunoSEQ multiplex PCR; TCRdb's table is partial and in-frame only. The sample lists approximately 210,000 clones; around 94% were seen once. This specimen consisted of peripheral blood, obtained 28 days after the second dose of the MenACWY control vaccine. All receptors derive from an adult who received the MenACWY meningococcal vaccine as a control. Both conserved end residues are part of each CDR3. The D gene is left open where the match is weak. Clone size is not always given. Where it is, it says once, few, many or a class for expanded clones.

TRBD1,TRBJ1-3,-,TRBV11-2,TGTGCCAGCAGCTACTGGTTAGGGGGCTCGAGCTCTGGAAACACCATATATTTT,CASSYWLGGSSSGNTIYF
-,TRBJ1-3,-,TRBV18,TGTGCCAGCTCACCACCGCTCGCTTTCTACTCTGGAAACACCATATATTTT,CASSPPLAFYSGNTIYF
-,TRBJ2-2,-,TRBV6-6,TGTGCCAGCAATGATTACACCGGGGAGCTGTTTTTT,CASNDYTGELFF
-,TRBJ1-1,-,TRBV29-1,TGCAGCGTTAAGGGAGTGGGAACTGAAGCTTTCTTT,CSVKGVGTEAFF
TRBD2,TRBJ2-1,-,TRBV27,TGTGCCAGCATTATAGCGGGACTGGGGAATGAGCAGTTCTTC,CASIIAGLGNEQFF
-,TRBJ1-1,-,TRBV15,TGTGCCACGAAGGATCTGAACACTGAAGCTTTCTTT,CATKDLNTEAFF
TRBD1,TRBJ1-1,-,TRBV6-5,TGTGCCAGCAGTCCTTGGACAGGCACGAACACTGAAGCTTTCTTT,CASSPWTGTNTEAFF
-,TRBJ1-5,-,TRBV6-2/TRBV6-3,TGTGCCAGCAGCCGTTTAAATCAGCCCCAGCATTTT,CASSRLNQPQHF
-,TRBJ1-2,-,TRBV25-1,TGTGCCAGCGGAGGACAGAACTATGGCTACACCTTC,CASGGQNYGYTF
TRBD1,TRBJ1-4,-,TRBV28,TGTGCCAGCAATCCGCGGGACAGTAATGAAAAACTGTTTTTT,CASNPRDSNEKLFF
-,TRBJ1-5,-,TRBV7-9,TGTGCCAGCAATCGGGGCAATCAGCCCCAGCATTTT,CASNRGNQPQHF
-,TRBJ2-2,-,TRBV18,TGTGCCAGCTCCACGGGGAGCACCGGGGAGCTGTTTTTT,CASSTGSTGELFF
-,TRBJ2-5,-,TRBV15,TGTGCCACCAGCAGAGATAAGGTGCTCGGCTCCGCCTGGGGTGAGACCCAGTACTTC,CATSRDKVLGSAWGETQYF
-,TRBJ1-2,few,TRBV4-2,TGTGCCAGCAGCCAAGTATCAGGGGTAACCTATGGCTACACCTTC,CASSQVSGVTYGYTF
-,TRBJ2-3,once,TRBV2,TGTGCCAGCAGTGATAGCCGTGGGGCTACAGATACGCAGTATTTT,CASSDSRGATDTQYF
TRBD2,TRBJ2-5,-,TRBV6-1,TGTGCCAGCAGTGAATTTACTAGCGGGCCTCAAGAGACCCAGTACTTC,CASSEFTSGPQETQYF
-,TRBJ2-2,-,TRBV30,TGTGCCTGGAGATTGGGGGCGAATTTGAACACCGGGGAGCTGTTTTTT,CAWRLGANLNTGELFF
-,TRBJ1-1,once,TRBV28,TGTGCCAGCAGTTTCGGGACTCGAAAGACTGAAGCTTTCTTT,CASSFGTRKTEAFF
-,TRBJ2-7,-,TRBV6-5,TGTGCCAGCAGGGGTGGGGGGATCTCCTACGAGCAGTACTTC,CASRGGGISYEQYF
TRBD1,TRBJ2-7,few,TRBV10-2,TGCGCCAGCAGCCACGGACAGGGGGCCGGCTACGAGCAGTACTTC,CASSHGQGAGYEQYF
-,TRBJ1-5,once,TRBV12-3/TRBV12-4,TGTGCCAGCAGTCAGACGGGTCAGCCCCAGCATTTT,CASSQTGQPQHF
-,TRBJ1-4,-,TRBV6-1,TGTGCCAGCAGTGAACAGGGCGACGGCGAAAAACTGTTTTTT,CASSEQGDGEKLFF
-,TRBJ1-2,-,TRBV7-2,TGTGCCAGCAGCCCGGACTGGGCGCTCGGCTACACCTTC,CASSPDWALGYTF
-,TRBJ2-1,-,TRBV6-2/TRBV6-3,TGTGCCAGCAGTTACGGGGACACTGAGCAGTTCTTC,CASSYGDTEQFF
TRBD1,TRBJ1-6,-,TRBV18,TGTGCCAGCTCACCGGGACAGAATTCACCCCTCCACTTT,CASSPGQNSPLHF
TRBD1,TRBJ2-5,-,TRBV6-5,TGTGCCAGCAGGACAGGGGGAGAGACCCAGTACTTC,CASRTGGETQYF
-,TRBJ2-3,-,TRBV29-1,TGCAGCGTTGGACGGGTCTTACAGAAAGATACGCAGTATTTT,CSVGRVLQKDTQYF
TRBD1,TRBJ2-5,-,TRBV19,TGTGCCAGTAGTATGACAGGGGTCAACCAAGAGACCCAGTACTTC,CASSMTGVNQETQYF
TRBD1,TRBJ2-7,-,TRBV6-2/TRBV6-3,TGTGCCAGCAGCGGGACAGGATACTCCTACGAGCAGTACTTC,CASSGTGYSYEQYF
-,TRBJ1-2,-,TRBV28,TGTGCCAGCAGTTTGGGGGCAGGGATATACTATGGCTACACCTTC,CASSLGAGIYYGYTF
TRBD1,TRBJ1-2,-,TRBV7-9,TGTGCCAGCAGCTTAGAAGGGGGCGGCTACACCTTC,CASSLEGGGYTF
-,TRBJ2-7,-,TRBV6-5,TGTGCCAGCAGTTCCGCCCCGACAGGCTCCTACGAGCAGTACTTC,CASSSAPTGSYEQYF
TRBD2,TRBJ2-5,-,TRBV7-2,TGTGCCAGCACCCAAATGGGGGGGGTGGAGACCCAGTACTTC,CASTQMGGVETQYF
-,TRBJ1-5,-,TRBV6-1,TGTGCCAGCAGTGAACTGAGGGCTGGCAATCAGCCCCAGCATTTT,CASSELRAGNQPQHF
-,TRBJ1-6,-,TRBV5-6,TGTGCCAGCAGCCTACCGGGGAAAAATTCACCCCTCCACTTT,CASSLPGKNSPLHF
-,TRBJ1-2,-,TRBV9,TGTGCCAGCGAGGGGGGAGCCTCCTATGGCTACACCTTC,CASEGGASYGYTF
TRBD2,TRBJ2-1,-,TRBV27,TGTGCCAGCAATGCACTAGCGGGAGACAATGAGCAGTTCTTC,CASNALAGDNEQFF
TRBD1,TRBJ1-2,-,TRBV25-1,TGTGCCAGCAGTGAGGGCGACAGGGTCTATGGCTACACCTTC,CASSEGDRVYGYTF
-,TRBJ1-1,-,TRBV30,TGTGCCTGGAGCAAGATGAACACTGAAGCTTTCTTT,CAWSKMNTEAFF
TRBD2,TRBJ2-1,-,TRBV27,TGTGCCAGCAGTGATAGCGGGGGCCCCTACAATGAGCAGTTCTTC,CASSDSGGPYNEQFF
TRBD1,TRBJ2-6,-,TRBV18,TGTGCCAGCTCATTCACAGGGGGCTCTGGGGCCAACGTCCTGACTTTC,CASSFTGGSGANVLTF
-,TRBJ2-1,-,TRBV6-2/TRBV6-3,TGTGCCAGCAGTTACTCCTACCTGGGTCACAATGAGCAGTTCTTC,CASSYSYLGHNEQFF
TRBD1,TRBJ2-3,-,TRBV7-3,TGTGCCAGCAGCTTAATGGGCGGGGACAGGGGTTTTACAGATACGCAGTATTTT,CASSLMGGDRGFTDTQYF
-,TRBJ1-3,-,TRBV27,TGTGCCAGCAGTTTATCGCCCGGGGGGGGAAACACCATATATTTT,CASSLSPGGGNTIYF
-,TRBJ1-6,-,TRBV30,TGTGCCTGGAGTGTACTGGGGTCACCCCTCCACTTT,CAWSVLGSPLHF
TRBD2,TRBJ2-1,-,TRBV9,TGTGCCAGCAGCGTAGGTGTGGGACTAGCGGGAGATGAGCAGTTCTTC,CASSVGVGLAGDEQFF
TRBD1,TRBJ1-4,-,TRBV3-1/TRBV3-2,TGTGCCAGCAGCCAATACGGGACAGGGAATGAAAAACTGTTTTTT,CASSQYGTGNEKLFF
-,TRBJ2-3,-,TRBV7-2,TGTGCCAGCAGCTTAGACGGGAGGGGGCTGGATACGCAGTATTTT,CASSLDGRGLDTQYF
TRBD2,TRBJ2-7,-,TRBV15,TGTGCCACCAGCAGAGACCAGCGGGGCACCTACGAGCAGTACTTC,CATSRDQRGTYEQYF
-,TRBJ2-4,-,TRBV18,TGTGCCAGCTCACCACCGGCAAGTACCAAAAACATTCAGTACTTC,CASSPPASTKNIQYF
-,TRBJ1-5,-,TRBV14,TGTGCCAGCAGCCGGGGGATGGCTCAGCCCCAGCATTTT,CASSRGMAQPQHF
-,TRBJ1-4,-,TRBV7-3,TGTGCCAGCAGCTTAACTGGGGGGCTTAATGAAAAACTGTTTTTT,CASSLTGGLNEKLFF
TRBD1,TRBJ1-5,-,TRBV7-2,TGTGCCAGCAGCTTAAAGGGGGCTAGTCAGCCCCAGCATTTT,CASSLKGASQPQHF